This T cell receptor (beta chain) emerged from a study of T cell responses to AZD1222 COVID-19 vaccine. Recipients boosted at about 4 weeks or about 12 weeks are pooled. In the case of this clone: Antigen: not known.

V was clipped by 5 bases and J by 5 bases; unmatched bases: 10. CDR1 is MGHRA, CDR2 YSYEKL, per germline. This CDR3 is 15 amino acids long. Study-wide results and limits: Repertoire sampling occurred only after the peak T cell response. Donors were largely white British and mainly female; clonal diversity was possibly underestimated. Spike-specific TCR breadth and depth were elevated following two AZD1222 doses.

The table came from immunoSEQ multiplex PCR; TCRdb's copy has only in-frame clones and leaves some out. In the table there are some 79,000 clones, 80% of which are singletons. The chain has TRBV4-1 and TRBJ2-7, with 9 bases that match TRBD1. This TCR was sampled from an adult who received the AZD1222 COVID-19 vaccine. The source material was peripheral blood, sampled 28 days after the second AZD1222 dose. CDR3 in DNA: TGCGCCAGCAGCAACGGACAGGGGTTGGGGGACGAGCAGTACTTC. Protein sequence: CASSNGQGLGDEQYF.